These 5 T cell receptor beta chains came from one sample sequenced in a study of molecular identifiers for immune sequencing clone quantification (dated by TCRdb to the late 2010s). Libraries were constructed by PCR. The instrument given in TCRdb is NextSeq 500. TCRdb itself trimmed the public reads at Q25 with fastp, ran MiXCR and retained productive beta chains. Rows with a matching CDR3 protein are joined into one entry that keeps the most common DNA and genes. The sample table lists about half a million distinct CDR3 sequences, around 25% of them with a count of one. Around 0.78% of the sample is taken by the ten largest. What was sequenced was naive CD8+ T cells from blood, with Jurkat cell RNA spiked in. Sample cell subset or site, as interpreted from the label and publication: FACS-sorted CD8+CD4-CCR7+CD45RA+ naive T cells. Receptor source: a human donor in good health. Some libraries in this study had Jurkat cell RNA spiked in.

As for this clonotype: One end of the junction is discordant with germline, which a read error may explain. The CDR3 loop reads CASTRTVLSSTDAQYF. The CDR3 nucleotides are TGTGCCAGCACCAGGACTGTATTGTCTAGCACAGATGCGCAGTATTTT. The chain recombines TRBV2 with TRBJ2-3; TRBD2 is a possible D gene (5 bases). The CDR3 spans 16 residues. The germline gives CDR1 SNHLY, CDR2 FYNNEI.

The chain employs TRBV11-2 and TRBJ2-1, with a weak D call TRBD2 (5 bases). This CDR3 is 15 amino acids long. The germline gives CDR1 SGHAT, CDR2 FQNNGV. With 0 bases removed from V and 6 bases from J, the gap between germline ends came to 12 bases. In DNA, the CDR3 is TGTGCCAGCAGCTTAGAGCCGGGGTCGGTCAATGAGCAGTTCTTC. Its protein product is CASSLEPGSVNEQFF.

The CDR3: CASSPTGEDATF. CDR3 in DNA: TGTGCCAGCAGCCCCACCGGCGAGGACGCCACCTTC. The chain recombines TRBV12-3 or TRBV12-4 with TRBJ1-2; D not resolved. Trimming pared 6 bases from V and 13 bases from J, leaving 18 bases between. The CDR3 has 12 amino acids.

Details on this clonotype: A much larger clone lies one base from this, so it may be a read error. V and J are TRBV14 and TRBJ1-4; 9 bases agree with TRBD1. After removal of 2 bases from V and 9 bases from J, the junction contained 7 bases not matched to a gene. Germline CDR1 is SGHDN and CDR2 is FVKESK. The CDR3 covers 15 residues. The DNA of the CDR3 is TGTGCCAGCAGCCAATCGGGACAGGGAAATAAAAAACTGTTTTTT. Amino acids: CASSQSGQGNKKLFF.

The genes are TRBV27 and TRBJ1-2; weak D call: TRBD1 (5 bases). The length of the CDR3 is 15 residues. V was trimmed by 5 bases and J by 0 bases, leaving 13 bases between them. Germline V gene data show CDR1 as MNHEY and CDR2 as SMNVEV (reference sequence). The CDR3 is CASSEGTDSNYGYTF. The CDR3 DNA sequence: TGTGCCAGCAGTGAAGGGACGGACTCTAACTATGGCTACACCTTC.